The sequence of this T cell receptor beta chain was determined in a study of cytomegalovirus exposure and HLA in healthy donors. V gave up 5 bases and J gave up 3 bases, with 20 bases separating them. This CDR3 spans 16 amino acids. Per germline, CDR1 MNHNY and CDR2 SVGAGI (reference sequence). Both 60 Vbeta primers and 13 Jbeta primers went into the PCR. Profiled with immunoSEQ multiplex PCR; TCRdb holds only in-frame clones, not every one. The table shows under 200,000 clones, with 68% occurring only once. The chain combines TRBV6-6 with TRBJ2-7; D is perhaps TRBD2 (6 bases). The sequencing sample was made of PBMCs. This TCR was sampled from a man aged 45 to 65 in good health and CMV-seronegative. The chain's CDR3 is CASSNKGTPQGYEQYF. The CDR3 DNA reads TGTGCCAGCAGTAACAAGGGGACTCCCCAAGGCTACGAGCAGTACTTC.